A single sample is the source of the 9 T cell receptor beta chains below, sequenced in a study of blood T cell repertoires in COVID-19. Clones were sequenced by immunoSEQ multiplex PCR, and TCRdb holds only the in-frame ones, with some missing. The repertoire holds over 30,000 clones, with 90% as singletons. Sequencing was performed on peripheral blood. These TCRs come from a human donor in a cohort sampled during active COVID-19.

The gene calls are TRBV4-1 and TRBJ2-5, with D perhaps matching TRBD1 (5 bases). CDR3 length: 15 residues. The germline CDR1 and CDR2 sequences are MGHRA and YSYEKL. V was trimmed by 4 bases and J by 0 bases, leaving 12 bases between them. The CDR3 region has the DNA TGCGCCAGCAGCCGTATCTCCAGGGACCAAGAGACCCAGTACTTC. This translates into CASSRISRDQETQYF.

The chain is built from TRBV5-4 and TRBJ2-1; D possibly corresponds to TRBD1 (5 bases). The CDR3 is 15 amino acids. Germline CDR1 reads SGHNT; CDR2 reads YYREEE (reference sequence). V was clipped by 4 bases and J by 2 bases, with 13 bases between them. CDR3 coding DNA: TGTGCCAGCAGCACAGACAGCGTCCCCTACAATGAGCAGTTCTTC. Translation gives CASSTDSVPYNEQFF.

The chain combines TRBV6-5 with TRBJ2-7, with a possible D match to TRBD1 (5 bases). The CDR3 spans 15 residues. Trimming removed 5 bases from V and 0 bases from J, with 14 bases in between. CDR1 MNHEY and CDR2 SVGAGI come from the germline V gene. CDR3 protein: CASSNRQSGSYEQYF. Written as DNA, the CDR3 is TGTGCCAGCAGTAACCGACAGTCAGGCTCCTACGAGCAGTACTTC.

The J gene is TRBJ2-1, the V gene TRBV27, with TRBD1 as a possible D gene (5 bases). CDR1 and CDR2 (germline): MNHEY, SMNVEV (reference sequence). There are 13 residues in the CDR3. V lost 4 bases and J 10 bases, leaving 14 bases between the germline ends. The CDR3 region has the DNA TGTGCCAGCAGTTCTCACCCACAGGTAGAGCAGTTCTTC. Translating gives CASSSHPQVEQFF.

V usage is TRBV7-2 and J usage is TRBJ2-1; 9 positions match TRBD2. Looked up from germline, CDR1 is SGHTA and CDR2 is FQGNSA. The CDR3 is 15 amino acids. J gave up 9 bases and V 6 bases, and 12 bases lay outside the gene matches. CDR3 DNA sequence: TGTGCCAGCAGGGGAACCGCGGGAGGGTGGGGTGAGCAGTTCTTC. Translated: CASRGTAGGWGEQFF.

The CDR3 loop reads CASSLAGRNNEQFF. Written as DNA, the CDR3 is TGTGCCAGCAGCTTAGCGGGAAGAAACAATGAGCAGTTCTTC. The V gene is TRBV11-3, the J gene TRBJ2-1; D is perhaps TRBD2 (5 bases). Germline CDR1 reads SGHNT; CDR2 reads YENEEA. V gave up 1 base and J gave up 5 bases, with 9 bases separating them. There are 14 residues in the CDR3.

V gene TRBV6-1 combines with J gene TRBJ2-4, with 7 positions matching TRBD2. The CDR3 totals 19 residues. Germline-derived CDR1 and CDR2 are MNHNS and SASEGT. After removal of 2 bases from V and 0 bases from J, the junction contained 13 bases not matched to a gene. DNA of the CDR3: TGTGCCAGCAGTGAAATTTCAGGGCTAGCGGAGCTAGCCAAAAACATTCAGTACTTC. This sequence encodes CASSEISGLAELAKNIQYF.

The chain carries TRBV6-5 and TRBJ2-1; TRBD2 aligns across 12 bases. The CDR3 extends over 15 amino acids. Germline V gene lookup returns CDR1 MNHEY and CDR2 SVGAGI. V lost 8 bases and J lost 4; bases outside the gene matches: 6. The CDR3 is CASLRLAGGYNEQFF. The CDR3 region has the DNA TGTGCCAGCCTCCGGCTAGCGGGAGGGTACAATGAGCAGTTCTTC.

The chain combines TRBV7-3 with TRBJ2-2, with D unclear. CDR1 SGHTA and CDR2 FQGTGA come from the germline V gene. This CDR3 contains 13 residues. Trimming shortened V by 5 bases and J by 6 bases, and 10 bases separated the two germline ends. CDR3 in amino acids: CASSLESAGELFF. CDR3 DNA: TGTGCCAGCAGCCTGGAGAGTGCCGGGGAGCTGTTTTTT.